These 28 T cell receptor beta chains share one sample of origin, sequenced in a study of T cell responses to AZD1222 COVID-19 vaccine. The repertoire was sequenced with immunoSEQ multiplex PCR; TCRdb's copy has only in-frame clones and lacks some. The table records about 100,000 clones, more than 70% of them present only once. The material was peripheral blood, obtained on day 0 of MenACWY control vaccination. The receptors stem from an adult in good health.

The rearrangement uses TRBV29-1 and TRBJ1-2; D unresolved. The V end was cut by 5 bases, the J end by 5 bases, with 18 bases between. The CDR3 contains 14 residues. The germline V gene has CDR1 SQVTM and CDR2 ANQGSEA. CDR3 protein: CSVWSRSEPYGYTF. In DNA, the CDR3 is TGCAGCGTTTGGTCCCGGAGCGAGCCGTATGGCTACACCTTC.

V and J are TRBV5-4 and TRBJ2-7; tentatively, D is TRBD1 (6 bases). Germline V gives CDR1 SGHNT, CDR2 YYREEE (reference sequence). CDR3 length: 14 amino acids. Trimming cost V 0 bases and J 2 bases, with 9 bases left between them. The CDR3 sequence: CASSLDGTPYEQYF. The DNA for the CDR3 is TGTGCCAGCAGCTTGGACGGGACACCCTACGAGCAGTACTTC.

The genes are TRBV4-3 and TRBJ1-5; D is uncertain. CDR1 and CDR2 (germline): LGHNA, YSLEER. With 4 bases removed from V and 6 bases from J, the gap between germline ends came to 10 bases. The CDR3 sequence is 13 residues long. CDR3 region: CASSLAAGQPQHF. CDR3 DNA: TGCGCCAGCAGCCTTGCTGCGGGTCAGCCCCAGCATTTT.

The J gene is TRBJ2-5, the V gene TRBV5-4, with D possibly being TRBD1 or TRBD2 (6 bases each). V was pared by 0 bases and J by 4 bases, with 13 bases between. The germline V gene has CDR1 SGHNT and CDR2 YYREEE (reference sequence). CDR3 length equals 15 residues. CDR3 amino acids: CASSLDRGARETQYF. DNA for the CDR3: TGTGCCAGCAGCTTGGATAGGGGGGCGCGAGAGACCCAGTACTTC.

The J gene is TRBJ2-7, the V gene TRBV4-3; D uncertain. Germline CDR1 and CDR2: LGHNA and YSLEER. The CDR3 contains 15 residues. The ends were cut back, 0 bases at V and 2 bases at J, with 11 bases in the middle. CDR3 residues: CASSQDHGETYEQYF. Written as DNA, the CDR3 is TGCGCCAGCAGCCAAGATCACGGAGAGACCTACGAGCAGTACTTC.

As to this clone: The junction differs from germline at one of its ends, possibly a read error. This chain links TRBV6-5 with TRBJ2-7; a possible D gene is TRBD2 (5 bases). The CDR3 has 11 residues. CDR1 is MNHEY, CDR2 SVGAGI, per germline. Written as DNA, the CDR3 is TGCGTTACCGGACTCTCCTACGAGCAGTACTTC. This gives the protein CVTGLSYEQYF.

The rearrangement links TRBV2 to TRBJ2-7; 10 bases line up with TRBD1. The junction had 2 bases not matched to a gene; V was cut back by 5 bases and J by 1 base. This CDR3 has 14 amino acids. CDR1 and CDR2 from the germline V gene are SNHLY and FYNNEI. This CDR3 is CASSPGQGSYEQYF. The DNA of the CDR3 is TGTGCCAGCAGTCCGGGACAGGGGTCCTACGAGCAGTACTTC.

The chain links TRBV7-2 to TRBJ1-3, with 12 positions matching TRBD1. In germline, CDR1 is SGHTA, CDR2 FQGNSA. The CDR3 is 16 amino acids. With V trimmed by 3 bases and J by 4 bases, 4 bases remained unmatched. CDR3 region: CASSFTGTGGGNTIYF. The CDR3 bases are TGTGCCAGCAGCTTTACCGGGACAGGGGGCGGAAACACCATATATTTT.

This clone was seen only once. The chain couples TRBV27 to TRBJ2-7; tentative D call: TRBD2 (6 bases). The ends were cut back, 1 base at V and 1 base at J, with 14 bases in the middle. The CDR3 covers 16 residues. The germline V gene encodes CDR1 MNHEY and CDR2 SMNVEV (reference sequence). The CDR3 region has the DNA TGTGCCAGCAGTTTATTGGGGGGACTCCTATCCTACGAGCAGTACTTC. Translated: CASSLLGGLLSYEQYF.

For the CDR3, the DNA is TGTGCCACCAGACAGGGGCTCACCGGGGAGCTGTTTTTT. This gives the protein CATRQGLTGELFF. V and J are TRBV24-1 and TRBJ2-2; TRBD1 aligns across 7 bases. Germline values: CDR1 KGHDR, CDR2 SFDVKD. Trimming took 7 bases from V and 4 from J; bases not matched to a gene: 2. The CDR3 contains 13 residues.

This sequence joins TRBV28 and TRBJ1-5, with D perhaps matching TRBD1 (5 bases). The CDR3 totals 13 residues. Looked up from germline, CDR1 is MDHEN and CDR2 is SYDVKM. Trimming took off 6 bases at V and 9 bases at J, with 15 bases between the two ends. The CDR3, as DNA: TGTGCCAGCAGCCCCAGGGTATCAGGGCCCCAGCATTTT. It is translated as CASSPRVSGPQHF.

This chain connects TRBV28 to TRBJ1-2; 9 nucleotides match TRBD1. Germline values: CDR1 MDHEN, CDR2 SYDVKM. The CDR3 consists of 15 residues. Trimming cost V 3 bases and J 7 bases; bases outside gene matches: 9. The CDR3 reads CASSFGGQGRGGYTF. For the CDR3, the DNA is TGTGCCAGCAGTTTCGGGGGACAGGGAAGGGGTGGCTACACCTTC.

The V gene is TRBV2, the J gene TRBJ1-2; no definite D call. Germline V gene sequence: CDR1 SNHLY, CDR2 FYNNEI. The length of the CDR3 is 14 residues. Between the trimmed V and J ends, which lost 3 bases and 8 bases, there was a span of 16 bases. This CDR3 is CASSDWVGSRGYTF. The CDR3 DNA reads as TGTGCCAGCAGTGATTGGGTGGGCAGTCGCGGCTACACCTTC.

The chain links TRBV21-1 to TRBJ1-5. TRBV21-1 is classified as a pseudogene. CDR3 length: 23 residues. This CDR3 reads CASSKAAGRFGGRGKKCNQPQHF. CDR3 coding DNA: TGTGCCAGCAGCAAAGCGGCGGGGAGGTTTGGGGGTAGGGGTAAAAAGTGCAATCAGCCCCAGCATTTT.

The V gene is TRBV7-2, the J gene TRBJ2-3, with 8 bases identical to TRBD1. V trimming: 5 bases; J trimming: 8 bases; junction bases outside the gene matches: 9. Germline CDR1 and CDR2: SGHTA and FQGNSA. This CDR3 comprises 14 residues. DNA of the CDR3: TGTGCCAGCAGCCCCGGGACAGGCCCGGGTACGCAGTATTTT. It yields the protein CASSPGTGPGTQYF.

For this clone: The junction departs from the called germline gene at one end, perhaps through a read error. The chain carries TRBV5-1 and TRBJ2-5, with no clear D. CDR3 length equals 11 residues. Germline V gene sequence: CDR1 SGHRS, CDR2 YFSETQ. CDR3 loop: CASSRAETQYF. CDR3 bases: TGCGCCAGCAGCCGGGCGGAGACCCAATACTTC.

The genes are TRBV7-2 and TRBJ2-1; D possibly corresponds to TRBD2 (6 bases). The V gene lost 4 bases and the J gene lost 6 bases, with 13 bases spanning the gap. The CDR3 extends over 14 amino acids. The germline CDR1 and CDR2 sequences are SGHTA and FQGNSA. Here the CDR3 DNA reads TGTGCCAGCAGCTCCCTTTCGGGGGTCAATGAGCAGTTCTTC. Its translation is CASSSLSGVNEQFF.

The genes are TRBV28 and TRBJ1-6; tentatively, D is TRBD1 (5 bases). V was trimmed by 6 bases and J by 5 bases, leaving 11 bases between them. CDR1 is MDHEN, CDR2 SYDVKM, per germline. The CDR3 spans 14 residues. As DNA, the CDR3 is TGTGCCAGCAGAACGGGACTCGATAATTCACCCCTCCACTTT. This sequence encodes CASRTGLDNSPLHF. The complete variable domain, with remaining parts taken from reference TRBV28 and TRBJ1-6, reads DVKVTQSSRYLVKRTGEKVFLECVQDMDHENMFWYRQDPGLGLRLIYFSYDVKMKEKGDIPEGYSVSREKKERFSLILESASTNQTSMYLCASRTGLDNSPLHFGNGTRLTVT.

The genes are TRBV11-1 and TRBJ2-7; 10 bases are shared with TRBD2. J was trimmed by 3 bases and V by 3 bases; bases with no gene match: 5. CDR1 and CDR2 (germline): SGHAT, FQDESV (reference sequence). The CDR3 spans 15 residues. The CDR3 sequence is CASSFARTSGYEQYF. CDR3 in DNA: TGTGCCAGCAGCTTTGCGCGGACTAGCGGCTACGAGCAGTACTTC. The complete variable domain, with remaining parts taken from reference TRBV11-1 and TRBJ2-7, reads EAEVAQSPRYKITEKSQAVAFWCDPISGHATLYWYRQILGQGPELLVQFQDESVVDDSQLPKDRFSAERLKGVDSTLKIQPAELGDSAMYLCASSFARTSGYEQYFGPGTRLTVT.

V usage is TRBV5-1 and J usage is TRBJ2-3, with 12 bases matching TRBD1. The CDR3 has 15 residues. Germline-derived CDR1 and CDR2 are SGHRS and YFSETQ. J lost 5 bases, V lost 4 bases, and 5 bases had no gene match. CDR3 region: CASSMGQGAIDTQYF. In DNA form, the CDR3 reads TGCGCCAGCAGCATGGGACAGGGGGCAATAGATACGCAGTATTTT.

J is TRBJ2-7 and V is TRBV7-2; 10 bases align to TRBD2. Germline-derived CDR1 and CDR2 are SGHTA and FQGNSA. J gave up 6 bases and V 2 bases, and 4 bases lay outside the gene matches. The CDR3 is 14 residues long. The CDR3 DNA reads TGTGCCAGCAGCTTACTAGCGGGAGAATCCGAGCAGTACTTC. Protein product: CASSLLAGESEQYF.

The chain has TRBV6-6 and TRBJ1-2, with D possibly TRBD1 on 5 matching bases. The germline CDR1 and CDR2 sequences are MNHNY and SVGAGI (reference sequence). There are 13 residues in the CDR3. V dropped 2 bases and J dropped 4 bases, with 8 bases sitting between them. CDR3 in DNA: TGTGCCAGCAGTTACGAGGGGCGCTATGGCTACACCTTC. Its protein is CASSYEGRYGYTF.

The genes are TRBV6-5 and TRBJ1-6; 7 positions agree with TRBD1. Germline lookup yields CDR1 MNHEY and CDR2 SVGAGI. The CDR3 spans 15 residues. V lost 8 bases and J lost 9; bases outside the gene matches: 13. The CDR3 coding sequence is TGTGCCAGCCACCACAGGGGTGCTGGGGGTTCACCCCTCCACTTT. This translates into CASHHRGAGGSPLHF.

The V gene is TRBV24-1, the J gene TRBJ2-5, with TRBD1 as a possible D gene (7 bases). The length of the CDR3 is 14 residues. Germline-derived CDR1 and CDR2 are KGHDR and SFDVKD. Trimming took 4 bases from V and 2 from J, leaving 10 bases between them. Written as DNA, the CDR3 is TGTGCCACCAGTGAGGGGGGACAGCAAGAGACCCAGTACTTC. Protein: CATSEGGQQETQYF.

The genes are TRBV10-3 and TRBJ1-1; a possible D gene is TRBD1 (6 bases). Germline CDR1 is ENHRY and CDR2 is SYGVKD. CDR3 size: 13 residues. Trimming removed 6 bases from V and 1 base from J, with 9 bases in between. The DNA of the CDR3 is TGTGCCATCAGCCCGGGACAGAACACTGAAGCTTTCTTT. Protein sequence: CAISPGQNTEAFF.

The chain couples TRBV5-1 to TRBJ2-3, with D possibly being TRBD2 (7 bases). V was pared by 6 bases and J by 6 bases, with 20 bases between. CDR1 and CDR2 (germline): SGHRS, YFSETQ. The CDR3 length is 15 residues. CDR3 sequence reads: CASKLAGAVPDTQYF. DNA of the CDR3: TGCGCCAGCAAGCTCGCGGGGGCCGTCCCCGATACGCAGTATTTT.

V and J are TRBV6-4 and TRBJ2-3; TRBD2 matches 13 bases. In germline, CDR1 is MRHNA, CDR2 SNTAGT. V lost 4 bases to trimming and J lost 6 bases; unmatched junction nucleotides: 1. The CDR3 is 14 residues long. The CDR3: CASSGGLAGDTQYF. The CDR3 nucleotides are TGTGCCAGCAGTGGGGGACTAGCGGGGGATACGCAGTATTTT.

This chain joins TRBV28 and TRBJ1-1; D is perhaps TRBD1 (6 bases). Germline V gene sequence: CDR1 MDHEN, CDR2 SYDVKM. This CDR3 spans 15 amino acids. Trimming took 5 bases from V and 0 from J, leaving 13 bases between them. CDR3 region: CASSPYEGVNTEAFF. CDR3 DNA: TGTGCCAGCAGTCCTTACGAGGGGGTGAACACTGAAGCTTTCTTT. Using reference TRBV28 and TRBJ1-1 for the parts outside the CDR3, the full variable domain is DVKVTQSSRYLVKRTGEKVFLECVQDMDHENMFWYRQDPGLGLRLIYFSYDVKMKEKGDIPEGYSVSREKKERFSLILESASTNQTSMYLCASSPYEGVNTEAFFGQGTRLTVV.